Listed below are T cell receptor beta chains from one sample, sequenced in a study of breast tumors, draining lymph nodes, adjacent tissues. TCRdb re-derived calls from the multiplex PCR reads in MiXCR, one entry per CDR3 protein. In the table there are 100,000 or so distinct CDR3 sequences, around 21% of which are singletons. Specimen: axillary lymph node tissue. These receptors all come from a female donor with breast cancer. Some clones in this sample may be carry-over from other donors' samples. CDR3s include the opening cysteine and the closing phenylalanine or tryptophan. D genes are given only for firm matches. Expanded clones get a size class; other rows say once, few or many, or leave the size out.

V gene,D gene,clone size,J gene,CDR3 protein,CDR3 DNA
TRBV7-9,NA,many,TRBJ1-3,CASSLALGYSGNTIYF,TGTGCCAGCAGCTTAGCGCTAGGCTACTCTGGAAACACCATATATTTT
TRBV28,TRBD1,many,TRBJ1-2,CASRDRGSDGYTF,TGTGCCAGCAGGGACAGGGGGTCGGATGGCTACACCTTC
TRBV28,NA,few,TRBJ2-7,CASSSGRNTYEQYF,TGTGCCAGCAGTTCCGGGCGGAACACCTACGAGCAGTACTTC
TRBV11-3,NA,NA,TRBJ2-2,CASSPVGLTGRRSAGELFF,TGTGCCAGCAGCCCAGTCGGTTTAACAGGCCGACGGTCGGCCGGGGAGCTGTTTTTT
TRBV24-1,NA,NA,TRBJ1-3,CATSAGVGGNTIYF,TGTGCCACCAGTGCGGGGGTTGGTGGAAACACCATATATTTT
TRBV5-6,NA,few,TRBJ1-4,CASRTRAGNEKLFF,TGTGCCAGCAGGACCAGGGCGGGGAATGAAAAACTGTTTTTT
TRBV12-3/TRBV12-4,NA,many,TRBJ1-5,CASSFGPNQPQHF,TGTGCCAGCAGTTTTGGGCCAAATCAGCCCCAGCATTTT
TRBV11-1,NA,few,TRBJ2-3,CASSLDGTSTDTQYF,TGTGCCAGCAGCTTAGATGGGACTAGCACAGATACGCAGTATTTT
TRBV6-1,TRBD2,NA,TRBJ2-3,CASSEELARTDTQYF,TGTGCCAGCAGTGAAGAACTAGCGAGAACAGATACGCAGTATTTT
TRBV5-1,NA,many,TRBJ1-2,CASRGENYGYTF,TGCGCCAGCAGGGGGGAGAACTATGGCTACACCTTC
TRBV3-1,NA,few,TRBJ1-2,CASSQDYRQRTNYGYTF,TGTGCCAGCAGCCAAGACTACAGACAGAGAACTAACTATGGCTACACCTTC
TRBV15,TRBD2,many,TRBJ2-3,CATSRASLAGAGTDTQYF,TGTGCCACCAGCAGAGCCTCACTAGCGGGAGCGGGCACAGATACGCAGTATTTT
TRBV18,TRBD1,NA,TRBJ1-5,CASSTVQGYFQPQHF,TGTGCCAGCTCTACCGTACAGGGGTACTTTCAGCCCCAGCATTTT
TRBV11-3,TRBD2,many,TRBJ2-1,CASSLDGWGASGDKNEQFF,TGTGCCAGCAGCTTAGATGGGTGGGGGGCTAGCGGGGATAAAAATGAGCAGTTCTTC
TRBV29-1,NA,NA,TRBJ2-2,CSVSGRGKVGELFF,TGCAGCGTTAGCGGCAGGGGAAAGGTCGGGGAGCTGTTTTTT
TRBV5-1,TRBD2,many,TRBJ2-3,CASSLASSGRGDTQYF,TGCGCCAGCAGCTTGGCTTCGAGCGGGAGAGGGGATACGCAGTATTTT
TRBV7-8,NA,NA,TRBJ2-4,CASSFTRSLAKNIQYF,TGTGCCAGCAGCTTTACGAGGAGTTTAGCCAAAAACATTCAGTACTTC
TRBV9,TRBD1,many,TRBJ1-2,CASSSGTGLLNYGYTF,TGTGCCAGCAGCTCAGGGACAGGGCTACTCAACTATGGCTACACCTTC
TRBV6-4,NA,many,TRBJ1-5,CAIPSGRNQPQHF,TGTGCCATTCCGTCCGGGCGCAATCAGCCCCAGCATTTT
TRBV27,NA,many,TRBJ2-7,CASSLSTLREQYF,TGTGCCAGCAGTTTATCCACATTGCGGGAGCAGTACTTC
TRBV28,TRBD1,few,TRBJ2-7,CASSLGQGPSYEQYF,TGTGCCAGCAGCCTGGGACAGGGGCCTTCCTACGAGCAGTACTTC
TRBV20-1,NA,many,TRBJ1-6,CSARRPGRGNSPLHF,TGCAGTGCTAGACGTCCGGGACGGGGAAATTCACCCCTCCACTTT
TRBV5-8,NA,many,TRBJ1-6,CASSLEGHNNSPLHF,TGTGCCAGCAGCTTGGAGGGACACAATAATTCACCCCTCCACTTT
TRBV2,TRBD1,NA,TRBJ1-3,CASSETGVPGNTIYF,TGTGCCAGCAGTGAAACAGGGGTTCCTGGAAACACCATATATTTT
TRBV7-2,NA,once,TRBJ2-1,CASSLETLYNEQFF,TGTGCCAGCAGCTTAGAAACCCTTTACAATGAGCAGTTCTTC
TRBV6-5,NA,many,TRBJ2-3,CASSSGATQYF,TGTGCCAGCAGTTCTGGGGCAACGCAGTATTTT
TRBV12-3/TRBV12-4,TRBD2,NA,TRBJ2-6,CASRSRDYSSGANVLTF,TGTGCCAGCAGGTCCCGGGACTACAGCTCTGGGGCCAACGTCCTGACTTTC
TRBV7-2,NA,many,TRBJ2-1,CASSFPNKRVSSYNEQFF,TGTGCCAGCAGCTTCCCAAACAAGCGAGTAAGCTCCTACAATGAGCAGTTCTTC
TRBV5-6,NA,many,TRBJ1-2,CASSPGFRGYGYTF,TGTGCCAGCAGCCCGGGCTTCAGGGGCTATGGCTACACCTTC
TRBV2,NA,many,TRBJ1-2,CASSEGGGEGYGYTF,TGTGCCAGCAGTGAGGGAGGAGGGGAGGGGTATGGCTACACCTTC
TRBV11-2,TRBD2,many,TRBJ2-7,CASSLRLAGTYEQYF,TGTGCCAGCAGCCTTCGACTAGCGGGGACCTACGAGCAGTACTTC
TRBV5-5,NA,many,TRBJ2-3,CASSLLAGPDTQYF,TGTGCCAGCAGCTTGCTCGCAGGGCCAGATACGCAGTATTTT
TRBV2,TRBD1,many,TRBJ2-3,CASRGQGDGDTQYF,TGTGCCAGCAGAGGACAGGGGGATGGAGATACGCAGTATTTT
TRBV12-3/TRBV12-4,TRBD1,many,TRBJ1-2,CASSWGQGSGYTF,TGTGCCAGCAGTTGGGGACAGGGTAGCGGCTACACCTTC
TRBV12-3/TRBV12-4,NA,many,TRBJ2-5,CASSLGGKETQYF,TGTGCCAGCAGTTTAGGCGGGAAAGAGACCCAGTACTTC
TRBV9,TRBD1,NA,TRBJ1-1,CASSRTGANTEAFF,TGTGCCAGCAGCAGGACAGGGGCGAACACTGAAGCTTTCTTT
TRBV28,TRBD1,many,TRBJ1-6,CASSLGTGGLPLHF,TGTGCCAGCAGTTTAGGGACAGGCGGGTTGCCCCTCCACTTT
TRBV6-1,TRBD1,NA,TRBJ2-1,CASSKTGGSYNEQFF,TGTGCCAGCAGTAAGACAGGGGGCTCCTACAATGAGCAGTTCTTC
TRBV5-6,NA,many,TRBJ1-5,CASSLGGQKKPQHF,TGTGCCAGCAGCTTGGGCGGACAGAAAAAGCCCCAGCATTTT
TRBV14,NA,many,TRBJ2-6,CASSQRSGANVLTF,TGTGCCAGCAGCCAAAGATCTGGGGCCAACGTCCTGACTTTC
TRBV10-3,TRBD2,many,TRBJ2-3,CAMRRGLAGADTQYF,TGTGCCATGAGAAGAGGACTAGCGGGAGCAGATACGCAGTATTTT
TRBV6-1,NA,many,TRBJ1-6,CASRSPGRDSPLHF,TGTGCCAGCAGGTCACCGGGCCGAGATTCACCCCTCCACTTT
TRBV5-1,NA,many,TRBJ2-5,CASSFYRGREETQYF,TGCGCCAGCAGCTTTTATCGGGGCCGGGAAGAGACCCAGTACTTC
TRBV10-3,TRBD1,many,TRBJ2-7,CAISPDRGYEQYF,TGTGCCATCAGCCCCGACAGGGGATACGAGCAGTACTTC
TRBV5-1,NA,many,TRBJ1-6,CASSPRSGESPLHF,TGCGCCAGCAGTCCCCGATCCGGGGAATCACCCCTCCACTTT
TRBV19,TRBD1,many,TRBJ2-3,CASSSWTGPRTDTQYF,TGTGCCAGTAGTTCATGGACAGGGCCCCGCACAGATACGCAGTATTTT
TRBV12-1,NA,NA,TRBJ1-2,CASRMGRALYYGYTF,TGTGCCAGCAGGATGGGAAGGGCCTTATACTATGGCTACACCTTC
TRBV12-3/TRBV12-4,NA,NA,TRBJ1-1,CASSSGRKEAFF,TGTGCCAGCAGTTCCGGGAGGAAGGAAGCTTTCTTT
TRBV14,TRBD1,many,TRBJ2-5,CASSQDWQGARETQYF,TGTGCCAGCAGCCAAGATTGGCAGGGGGCGCGAGAGACCCAGTACTTC
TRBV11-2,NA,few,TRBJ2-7,CASIFSQGLGEQYF,TGTGCCAGCATCTTTAGCCAGGGCCTCGGGGAGCAGTACTTC
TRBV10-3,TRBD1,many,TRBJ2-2,CAISETGGTGELFF,TGTGCCATCAGTGAGACAGGGGGCACCGGGGAGCTGTTTTTT